Detailed here is one T cell receptor beta chain. This specimen comes from a study of identical twins. Trimming at V came to 0 bases and at J to 5 bases, leaving 7 bases not matched to a gene. Germline V gene sequence: CDR1 LNHNV, CDR2 YYDKDF (reference sequence). CDR3 length: 15 amino acids. Template switching (which added a universal primer site) was used, and cDNA carried unique molecular identifiers. TCRdb re-derived calls from the 5' RACE reads in MiXCR, one entry per CDR3 protein. The table includes around 690,000 distinct CDR3 sequences, around 20% detected once. This sample was also put to use in a study of T cells expressing NK-cell markers. That report notes: Seven donors tested HCMV-seropositive and one tested seronegative among the eight sequenced. The dominant NKG2C+ clonotypes represented about 1.0-7.5% of CD8+ T cells in five or six donors. These same clonotypes (in a few donors) also led the CD3+CD56-NKG2C+ fraction.

This rearrangement joins TRBV15 to TRBJ2-7; 7 bases map to TRBD2. Sequenced input: PBMCs. The receptor's source is a woman aged 18-29 years in good health. The CDR3 here is CATSRDGRGSDEQYF. CDR3 in DNA: TGTGCCACCAGCAGAGATGGGAGGGGCTCGGACGAGCAGTACTTC.